This TCR beta chain was obtained from a study of OX40 agonist ivuxolimab in advanced cancers. Study-level background: Patients in dose escalation had liver, melanoma, kidney or head and neck cancers.

As to this clone: Antigen specificity is unknown.

This table comes from immunoSEQ multiplex PCR, and its TCRdb copy is limited to in-frame clones, with some not included. The sample has about 45,000 clones; roughly 80% are singletons. The V gene's germline CDR1 is SGHTA and CDR2 FQGTGA. The V gene end was trimmed by 5 bases and the J gene end by 1 base; junction bases not matched to a gene: 4. CDR3 length: 14 amino acids. Overall study results and limits: Not determined was the antigen specificity of the expanded peripheral T cells.

A history of autoimmune disease or systemic immunosuppression excluded patients. This TCR was recovered from an adult with an advanced solid tumor such as melanoma, head and neck, liver or kidney cancer. The sample was CD4+ or CD8+ T cells sorted from blood, taken in a trial of the OX40 agonist ivuxolimab. The chain uses TRBV7-3 and TRBJ2-7, with 8 bases that match TRBD1. The DNA for the CDR3 is TGTGCCAGCAGCATCGGACAGGGTTCCTACGAGCAGTACTTC. Translated: CASSIGQGSYEQYF.